Listed below are T cell receptor beta chains from one sample, sequenced in a study of blood T cell repertoires in COVID-19. Clones were read by immunoSEQ multiplex PCR, and TCRdb kept only the in-frame ones, dropping some. The table shows roughly 250,000 clones, with approximately 84% occurring only once. What was sequenced was peripheral blood. These receptors were taken from a man aged 45 to 65 with active or convalescent COVID-19. Both conserved end residues are part of each CDR3. Fields, in order: CDR3 length, V gene, CDR3 protein.

cdr3_length: 15
v_call: TRBV16
cdr3_aa: CASSQPGQGDEKLFF

cdr3_length: 11
v_call: TRBV6-5
cdr3_aa: CASSYEYEQYF

cdr3_length: 15
v_call: TRBV19
cdr3_aa: CASRTGQGGNQPQHF

cdr3_length: 16
v_call: TRBV19
cdr3_aa: CASSTSTGQVHYEQYF

cdr3_length: 13
v_call: TRBV7-2
cdr3_aa: CASSPDWSGPLHF

cdr3_length: 18
v_call: TRBV3-1/TRBV3-2
cdr3_aa: CASSQGPASGGSYNEQFF

cdr3_length: 13
v_call: TRBV5-8
cdr3_aa: CASSRDRTETQYF

cdr3_length: 16
v_call: TRBV6-1
cdr3_aa: CASSDLAGGITYEQYF

cdr3_length: 20
v_call: TRBV12-1
cdr3_aa: CASSFSLAGGQIPSTDTQYF

cdr3_length: 14
v_call: TRBV29-1
cdr3_aa: CSVVSGGLYNEQFF

cdr3_length: 15
v_call: TRBV28
cdr3_aa: CASSPSAGGYTEAFF

cdr3_length: 13
v_call: TRBV5-6
cdr3_aa: CASSEHWNTEAFF

cdr3_length: 14
v_call: TRBV7-2
cdr3_aa: CASSLDGGGTEAFF

cdr3_length: 12
v_call: TRBV5-6
cdr3_aa: CASSLQGPLAFF

cdr3_length: 14
v_call: TRBV6-1
cdr3_aa: CASSEYAGNYEQYF

cdr3_length: 15
v_call: TRBV19
cdr3_aa: CASSGGPGGDSPLHF

cdr3_length: 14
v_call: TRBV5-1
cdr3_aa: CASSLERVGTEAFF

cdr3_length: 16
v_call: TRBV7-9
cdr3_aa: CASSLTRGANTGELFF

cdr3_length: 17
v_call: TRBV19
cdr3_aa: CASSPPTGGPRNQPQHF

cdr3_length: 15
v_call: TRBV3-1/TRBV3-2
cdr3_aa: CASSQDRRGEPEAFF

cdr3_length: 14
v_call: TRBV6-5
cdr3_aa: CASRSQVGNTEAFF

cdr3_length: 14
v_call: TRBV7-9
cdr3_aa: CASSGDSWNSPLHF

cdr3_length: 14
v_call: TRBV20-1
cdr3_aa: CSASILQGSFEAFF

cdr3_length: 17
v_call: TRBV25-1
cdr3_aa: CASSESIWTGIGYGYTF

cdr3_length: 14
v_call: TRBV9
cdr3_aa: CASSVGSRVNEQFF

cdr3_length: 13
v_call: TRBV6-1
cdr3_aa: CASSDLIDYGYTF

cdr3_length: 14
v_call: TRBV4-3
cdr3_aa: CASSQDSTGVGYTF

cdr3_length: 14
v_call: TRBV19
cdr3_aa: CASSATGTTYEQYF

cdr3_length: 16
v_call: TRBV4-1
cdr3_aa: CASSQVQDRFPHEQYF

cdr3_length: 16
v_call: TRBV7-9
cdr3_aa: CASSLGEGLAVGEQFF

cdr3_length: 15
v_call: TRBV7-2
cdr3_aa: CASTPGTSAYNEQFF

cdr3_length: 13
v_call: TRBV19
cdr3_aa: CATRDRGSYGYTF

cdr3_length: 13
v_call: TRBV11-2
cdr3_aa: CASRLTGDSPLHF

cdr3_length: 15
v_call: TRBV7-9
cdr3_aa: CASSPQLGRPETQYF

cdr3_length: 13
v_call: TRBV29-1
cdr3_aa: CSVKTSGAGEQYF

cdr3_length: 17
v_call: TRBV28
cdr3_aa: CASSPPDRGFLDYGYTF

cdr3_length: 15
v_call: TRBV5-1
cdr3_aa: CASSLNWRNDEKLFF

cdr3_length: 12
v_call: TRBV25-1
cdr3_aa: CASRLLEGGYTF

cdr3_length: 13
v_call: TRBV29-1
cdr3_aa: CSVARGGNTEAFF

cdr3_length: 16
v_call: TRBV11-1
cdr3_aa: CASSLGDRGAYNEQFF

cdr3_length: 13
v_call: TRBV9
cdr3_aa: CASSVAPAYEQYF

cdr3_length: 17
v_call: TRBV28
cdr3_aa: CASSLFMAGPSGNTIYF

cdr3_length: 13
v_call: TRBV10-3
cdr3_aa: CAISRQVGEKLFF

cdr3_length: 15
v_call: TRBV9
cdr3_aa: CASVRGQGLRETQYF

cdr3_length: 14
v_call: TRBV9
cdr3_aa: CASSPGAGANVLTF

cdr3_length: 12
v_call: TRBV6-5
cdr3_aa: CASSYSRRQEFF

cdr3_length: 14
v_call: TRBV30
cdr3_aa: CAWSVGTGESPLHF

cdr3_length: 18
v_call: TRBV5-1
cdr3_aa: CASSLGERGGRGTGELFF

cdr3_length: 12
v_call: TRBV6-5
cdr3_aa: CASRQGAGGYTF

cdr3_length: 14
v_call: TRBV14
cdr3_aa: CASSRRQGSTEAFF

cdr3_length: 16
v_call: TRBV28
cdr3_aa: CASSPGAGGFQETQYF

cdr3_length: 12
v_call: TRBV29-1
cdr3_aa: CSVRTPNYGYTF

cdr3_length: 11
v_call: TRBV30
cdr3_aa: CAWSVLSEQYF

cdr3_length: 13
v_call: TRBV30
cdr3_aa: CAWRAGLRNEQFF